The T cell receptor (beta chain) under discussion was sequenced for a study of shared clonotypes between healthy human individuals (dated by TCRdb to 2020 to 2021). Background on the whole study: A few men and a couple of women, aged 18 to 49 years, made up the cohort. For each donor, CD4 naive and CD4 memory were each given three plates, CD8 naive was given two plates, and CD8 memory was given one plate. The study deeply sequenced blood TCR repertoires of five healthy adults to estimate repertoire size and the extent of clonotype sharing between individuals. Different laboratories and diverse techniques were used to prepare libraries and sequence TCR repertoires, to increase sequencing depth and limit assay-specific biases. Each donor's leukapheresis produced roughly between roughly 0.85 and 9.5 billion PBMCs.

On the study overall, not on this receptor specifically: Rarefaction of sorted-subset datasets indicated incomplete sequencing despite the large sequencing depth. Sampling was limited to blood, and TCR repertoires in tissue likely differ from TCR repertoires in blood. Clonotypes shared by all four sorted-subset donors showed higher generation probabilities than non-shared clonotypes. The small number of donors limited the genetic and exposure-history diversity represented. Pairwise subsampling indicated that sequencing depth was expected to affect the degree of clonotype sharing among donors. Naive subsets generally had larger estimated clonotype richness than memory subsets. Around 5% of naive CD4, 3.5% of naive CD8, around 2.3% of memory CD4, and 0.35% to 0.4% of memory CD8 clonotypes were shared across a few donors.

CDR1 is given as SGHDN and CDR2 as FVKESK, both from the germline V gene. V was cut back by 4 bases and J by 1 base, leaving a gap of 13 bases between them. Including cysteine and phenylalanine, the CDR3 has 15 amino acids. Only the CDR3 portion is preserved as DNA: 45 bases, with reading frame beginning at the first base. Comment on this clone: The antigen this receptor binds is unknown. There are no base qualities to consult, and no much larger clone falls within one base.

The donors were healthy, HIV-negative adults with no recently reported acute infections or vaccinations. Every donor was a Caucasian adult living in Nashville, Tennessee, USA. CD4+ T cells were enriched through magnetic negative selection, after which naive cells were positively selected on CD45RA and the remaining negative fraction served as the memory subset. After blood collection by leukapheresis, PBMCs were isolated using Ficoll-Histopaque density gradient centrifugation and then cryopreserved in the vapor phase of liquid nitrogen. Purity and quantity of every magnetically sorted T cell population were checked by analytical flow cytometry. Genomic DNA was isolated from every sorted fraction and measured by UV absorbance on a Nanodrop 2000c. Using the deep immunoSEQ assay, TCR CDR3 regions were amplified from genomic DNA by multiplex PCR. Genomic DNA extracted from each cell subset was distributed evenly over all wells of several immunoSEQ 96-well plates, and each plate served as one replicate. For sorted subsets, each replicate PCR was loaded with approximately 190 ng genomic DNA, equivalent to 25,000 to 35,000 T cell genomes. Purified libraries were measured with a Qubit 3.0 fluorometer, size-checked on a Bioanalyzer 2100, and measured again with the KAPA Library Quantification kit. Each immunoSEQ 96-well plate was sequenced on its own single-read 150-cycle Illumina NextSeq 550 flow cell. In the original analysis: Because the immunoSEQ output held only junctional sequences and lacked quality scores, the filtering could not match the filtering applied to full-length reads. Sequences were annotated with PyIR, a Python wrapper for IgBLAST v1.9, and V/J genes and CDR3 were assigned using IMGT germline references. Any read was removed if the V/J assignment was weak (E-value above 1e-6), the CDR3 was missing, or the read contained stop codons, out-of-frame junctions, or ambiguous translated residues. V3J clonotypes were defined by identical inferred V gene, J gene, and CDR3 amino acid sequence. Percentage overlap between repertoires was calculated by dividing the number of shared unique clonotypes by the size of the smaller repertoire. Three approaches were used to assess repertoire richness: RTK rarefaction, the Chao1 estimator, and Recon v2.1 estimates of unobserved clonotypes. OLGA was used to compute generation probabilities for all TCRbeta clonotypes that the gDNA method yielded from four donors. Drawn from immuneACCESS, this table holds only the in-frame rearrangements with V and J called that TCRdb kept. Clones are partly lost; checked studies trace under half to an unresolved V gene and leave the rest unexplained. V, J and clone size were drawn from that table, and D and trimming were deduced from the DNA. Here the sample has about 1.1 million clones; around 78% occur a single time. The ten largest account for roughly 0.61% of the sample.

The TCR comes from a young man in good health. Some clones in this sample may be carry-over from other donors' samples. Sequenced sample: memory CD4+ T cells from PBMCs. The intended sense of this specimen's cell subset or site label: CD45RA-negative fraction. This chain is built from TRBV14 and TRBJ1-1; the D segment could be TRBD1, given 6 matching bases. The CDR3 region: CASSPLGHWNTEAFF. DNA sequence: TGTGCCAGCAGCCCCTTGGGACACTGGAACACTGAAGCTTTCTTT.